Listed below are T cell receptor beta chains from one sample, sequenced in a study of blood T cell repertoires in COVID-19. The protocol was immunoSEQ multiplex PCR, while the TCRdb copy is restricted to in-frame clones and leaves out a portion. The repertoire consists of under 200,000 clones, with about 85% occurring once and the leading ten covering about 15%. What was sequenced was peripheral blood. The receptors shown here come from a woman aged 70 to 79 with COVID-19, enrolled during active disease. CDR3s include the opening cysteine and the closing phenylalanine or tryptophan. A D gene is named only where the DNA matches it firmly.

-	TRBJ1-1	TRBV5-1	CASSTSGLTEAFF
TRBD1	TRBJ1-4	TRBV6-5	CASRDPGQGTEKLFF
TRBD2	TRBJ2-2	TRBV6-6	CASSTLAGENTGELFF
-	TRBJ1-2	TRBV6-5	CASSKGNYGYTF
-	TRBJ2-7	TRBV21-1	CASSKIVGANSSYEQYF
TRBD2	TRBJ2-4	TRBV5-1	CASSDRISSGISDIQYF
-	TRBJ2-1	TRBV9	CASSVADGSHEQFF
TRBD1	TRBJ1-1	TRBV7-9	CASSPRQGLGLANTEAFF
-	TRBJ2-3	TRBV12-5	CASGLVVGARTDTQYF
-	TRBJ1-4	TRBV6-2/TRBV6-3	CASSSRQKEKLFF
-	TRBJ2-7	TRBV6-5	CASSPSSRGEQYF
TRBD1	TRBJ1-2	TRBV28	CASSSPASGGNYGYTF
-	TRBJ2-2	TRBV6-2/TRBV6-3	CASSLRGPNTGELFF
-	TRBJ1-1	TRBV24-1	CATSDSNTEAFF
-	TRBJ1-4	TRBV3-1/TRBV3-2	CASRSRGENEKLFF
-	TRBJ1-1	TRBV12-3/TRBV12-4	CASSPRVGTEAFF
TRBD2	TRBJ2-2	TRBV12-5	CASGRTSGGNTGELFF
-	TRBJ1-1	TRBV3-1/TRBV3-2	CASSQTTGTPNTEAFF
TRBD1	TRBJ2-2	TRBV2	CASTSGGTGGPLTGELFF
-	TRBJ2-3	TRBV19	CASSISGSTDTQYF
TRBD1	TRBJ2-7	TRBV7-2	CASSSRTGQGGGEQYF
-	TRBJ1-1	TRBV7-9	CASSLGGGTEAFF